A selection of T cell receptor beta chains follows, all from one sample in a study of shared clonotypes between healthy human individuals. Produced via immunoSEQ multiplex PCR; TCRdb's table is partial and in-frame only. The data contain roughly 720,000 clones, roughly 88% of them singletons. Sequencing was carried out using memory CD8+ T cells from PBMCs. These receptors all come from a man younger than 35 in good health. Some clones in this sample may be carry-over from other donors' samples. Both conserved end residues are part of each CDR3. Rows give clone size only sometimes, using once, few, many, or a class for an expanded clone.

cdr3_aa: CASSSGYSYEQYF
v_call: TRBV7-9
clone_size: -
j_call: TRBJ2-7

cdr3_aa: CASMGRGGREQYF
v_call: TRBV27
clone_size: -
j_call: TRBJ2-7

cdr3_aa: CASSKGTSPQTQYF
v_call: TRBV28
clone_size: -
j_call: TRBJ2-5

cdr3_aa: CAWSDNEQYF
v_call: TRBV30
clone_size: -
j_call: TRBJ2-7

cdr3_aa: CASSQGNTEAFF
v_call: TRBV7-9
clone_size: -
j_call: TRBJ1-1

cdr3_aa: CASSKGQGSQPQHF
v_call: TRBV19
clone_size: -
j_call: TRBJ1-5

cdr3_aa: CASSPSGYIYGYTF
v_call: TRBV25-1
clone_size: -
j_call: TRBJ1-2

cdr3_aa: CASSLTVPGELFF
v_call: TRBV27
clone_size: -
j_call: TRBJ2-2

cdr3_aa: CASGLENNQPQHF
v_call: TRBV12-5
clone_size: few
j_call: TRBJ1-5

cdr3_aa: CASRPDRSNTGELFF
v_call: TRBV27
clone_size: -
j_call: TRBJ2-2

cdr3_aa: CASSPLEGFTYNEQFF
v_call: TRBV19
clone_size: -
j_call: TRBJ2-1

cdr3_aa: CASSFASGEYNEQFF
v_call: TRBV7-9
clone_size: -
j_call: TRBJ2-1

cdr3_aa: CASSHRSEAFF
v_call: TRBV14
clone_size: -
j_call: TRBJ1-1

cdr3_aa: CASSQDRHRGYSPLHF
v_call: TRBV4-3
clone_size: -
j_call: TRBJ1-6

cdr3_aa: CSAQGGTEAFF
v_call: TRBV29-1
clone_size: -
j_call: TRBJ1-1

cdr3_aa: CASRRTGETEAFF
v_call: TRBV10-2
clone_size: -
j_call: TRBJ1-1

cdr3_aa: CASRDPLQAGKSFYGYTF
v_call: TRBV27
clone_size: -
j_call: TRBJ1-2

cdr3_aa: CASSPRLEVGEQYF
v_call: TRBV13
clone_size: -
j_call: TRBJ2-7

cdr3_aa: CASSLSRTGNYEQYF
v_call: TRBV27
clone_size: -
j_call: TRBJ2-7

cdr3_aa: CASSPPSQPRRYGYTF
v_call: TRBV18
clone_size: -
j_call: TRBJ1-2

cdr3_aa: CAIRELAGGIADTQYF
v_call: TRBV10-3
clone_size: -
j_call: TRBJ2-3

cdr3_aa: CASSLSKWSGVVLYEQYF
v_call: TRBV27
clone_size: -
j_call: TRBJ2-7

cdr3_aa: CATSGTNYGYTF
v_call: TRBV15
clone_size: -
j_call: TRBJ1-2

cdr3_aa: CASSVGGAPYEQYF
v_call: TRBV9
clone_size: -
j_call: TRBJ2-7

cdr3_aa: CASSLGRARNQPQHF
v_call: TRBV28
clone_size: -
j_call: TRBJ1-5

cdr3_aa: CASSLSGIGNQPQHF
v_call: TRBV5-1
clone_size: -
j_call: TRBJ1-5

cdr3_aa: CASAGTGANVLTF
v_call: TRBV28
clone_size: few
j_call: TRBJ2-6

cdr3_aa: CASSEVARGANVLTF
v_call: TRBV10-2
clone_size: -
j_call: TRBJ2-6

cdr3_aa: CASSRSGSSYNEQFF
v_call: TRBV5-6
clone_size: once
j_call: TRBJ2-1

cdr3_aa: CASSLGSTPMDGGEQFF
v_call: TRBV11-1
clone_size: -
j_call: TRBJ2-1

cdr3_aa: CASSLQGSYGYTF
v_call: TRBV7-9
clone_size: -
j_call: TRBJ1-2

cdr3_aa: CASSPSRGLRETQYF
v_call: TRBV27
clone_size: -
j_call: TRBJ2-5

cdr3_aa: CASSRGGRTEAFF
v_call: TRBV4-1
clone_size: -
j_call: TRBJ1-1

cdr3_aa: CASSESPSYNEQFF
v_call: TRBV10-2
clone_size: -
j_call: TRBJ2-1

cdr3_aa: CASSFRTRSDTQYF
v_call: TRBV4-1
clone_size: -
j_call: TRBJ2-3

cdr3_aa: CASSFIGSTEAFF
v_call: TRBV27
clone_size: -
j_call: TRBJ1-1

cdr3_aa: CASSQDPGSGNTIYF
v_call: TRBV4-1
clone_size: -
j_call: TRBJ1-3

cdr3_aa: CASSFAAPNEQFF
v_call: TRBV7-9
clone_size: -
j_call: TRBJ2-1

cdr3_aa: CASSGWGLAEHDNEQFF
v_call: TRBV6-1
clone_size: -
j_call: TRBJ2-1

cdr3_aa: CASSPSSNSYNEQFF
v_call: TRBV6-1
clone_size: once
j_call: TRBJ2-1

cdr3_aa: CASSPFGQAIPGTF
v_call: TRBV19
clone_size: -
j_call: TRBJ1-2

cdr3_aa: CASGGRVGLNEQFF
v_call: TRBV9
clone_size: -
j_call: TRBJ2-1

cdr3_aa: CASSFVGAEAFF
v_call: TRBV5-1
clone_size: -
j_call: TRBJ1-1

cdr3_aa: CASSLAGLQETQYF
v_call: TRBV11-2
clone_size: -
j_call: TRBJ2-5

cdr3_aa: CASSYFSEETQYF
v_call: TRBV6-5
clone_size: -
j_call: TRBJ2-5

cdr3_aa: CASSLGERRNYGYTF
v_call: TRBV13
clone_size: -
j_call: TRBJ1-2

cdr3_aa: CASSLPRTGEGSGANVLTF
v_call: TRBV7-2
clone_size: -
j_call: TRBJ2-6

cdr3_aa: CASSLSVGFTTLDTQYF
v_call: TRBV27
clone_size: -
j_call: TRBJ2-3

cdr3_aa: CSVVGWDNYNYGYTF
v_call: TRBV29-1
clone_size: -
j_call: TRBJ1-2

cdr3_aa: CASSYGTGREAFF
v_call: TRBV5-8
clone_size: -
j_call: TRBJ1-1

cdr3_aa: CASRNPGDTEAFF
v_call: TRBV9
clone_size: -
j_call: TRBJ1-1

cdr3_aa: CASSLERQGIDEQYF
v_call: TRBV5-1
clone_size: -
j_call: -

cdr3_aa: CASSLGSSGNHEQYF
v_call: TRBV28
clone_size: -
j_call: TRBJ2-7

cdr3_aa: CASSPGGQTFRNTEAFF
v_call: TRBV9
clone_size: many
j_call: TRBJ1-1

cdr3_aa: CASARLADNEQFF
v_call: TRBV27
clone_size: -
j_call: TRBJ2-1